Following are 8 T cell receptor beta chains from one sample sequenced in a study of blood T cell repertoires in COVID-19. Here immunoSEQ multiplex PCR was the method, and the copy in TCRdb shows in-frame clones only, minus some. Of 250,000 to 300,000 clones listed, 85% to 90% are singletons. Sequenced: peripheral blood. These receptors were collected from a woman aged 55-70 years with COVID-19, enrolled during active disease.

This sequence joins TRBV19 and TRBJ1-6; D unresolved. The V end lost 2 bases, the J end lost 7 bases, and 9 bases lay between the germline ends. CDR1 LNHDA and CDR2 SQIVND come from the germline V gene (reference sequence). This CDR3 has 14 residues. CDR3 sequence (DNA): TGTGCCAGTAGTATACGAGGGAGAAATTCACCCCTCCACTTT. As protein: CASSIRGRNSPLHF.

CDR3 loop: CASSYDIGSPLHF. The CDR3, as DNA: TGTGCCAGCAGCTACGATATCGGGTCACCCCTCCACTTT. This rearrangement joins TRBV27 to TRBJ1-6; D ambiguous. V was pared by 6 bases and J by 10 bases, with 13 bases between. Germline CDR1 reads MNHEY; CDR2 reads SMNVEV (reference sequence). There are 13 residues in the CDR3.

The chain is built from TRBV2 and TRBJ1-2; TRBD1 aligns across 8 bases. This CDR3 is built from 14 residues. Unmatched junction bases numbered 4, after V lost 3 bases and J lost 4 bases. CDR1 is SNHLY, CDR2 FYNNEI, per germline. The chain's CDR3 is CASSESGGRYGYTF. CDR3 DNA: TGTGCCAGCAGTGAGTCAGGGGGCCGCTATGGCTACACCTTC.

The chain is built from TRBV25-1 and TRBJ1-2; TRBD1 matches 10 bases. This CDR3 is 15 amino acids long. Germline V lookup: CDR1 MGHDK, CDR2 SYGVNS. V lost 4 bases and J lost 2; bases outside the gene matches: 4. The CDR3 reads CASSGPGQGNYGYTF. The CDR3 DNA follows: TGTGCCAGCAGTGGGCCGGGACAGGGGAACTATGGCTACACCTTC.

V and J are TRBV6-1 and TRBJ1-3; 8 bases line up with TRBD1. CDR1 and CDR2 from the germline V gene are MNHNS and SASEGT. The CDR3 is made up of 16 amino acids. Germline trimming cut 3 bases from V and 4 bases from J; bases unmatched to any gene: 8. The CDR3 here is CASSDPGQGWGNTIYF. The CDR3 region has the DNA TGTGCCAGCAGTGACCCTGGACAGGGATGGGGAAACACCATATATTTT.

The genes are TRBV3-1 (or the pseudogene TRBV3-2) and TRBJ1-1; TRBD1 is a possible D gene (5 bases). The CDR3 is 17 amino acids. V lost 5 bases and J 6 bases, leaving 25 bases between the germline ends. CDR1 is LGHDT, CDR2 YNNKEL, per germline (reference sequence). CDR3 sequence: CASSGCGEGREFSEAFF. Written as DNA, the CDR3 is TGTGCCAGCAGCGGGTGCGGGGAGGGGCGTGAATTTTCTGAAGCTTTCTTT.

Notes on this clone: The sample carries other DNA sequences with the same CDR3. J is TRBJ2-2 and V is TRBV7-9, with 7 positions matching TRBD1. The germline CDR1 and CDR2 sequences are SEHNR and FQNEAQ (reference sequence). With V trimmed by 2 bases and J by 5 bases, 5 bases remained unmatched. This CDR3 has 15 residues. CDR3 in DNA: TGTGCCAGCAGCTTATTGGCAGGGGGAACCGGGGAGCTGTTTTTT. This codes for CASSLLAGGTGELFF.

This chain joins TRBV11-3 and TRBJ2-7, with D perhaps matching TRBD2 (6 bases). The length of the CDR3 is 15 residues. In germline, CDR1 is SGHNT, CDR2 YENEEA. V lost 1 base, J lost 0 bases, and 10 bases lay in between. The CDR3, as DNA: TGTGCCAGCAGCTTAGTGCGGGACGGCTCCTACGAGCAGTACTTC. Translated, it gives CASSLVRDGSYEQYF. Full variable domain (outside the CDR3, taken from reference TRBV11-3 and TRBJ2-7): EAGVVQSPRYKIIEKKQPVAFWCNPISGHNTLYWYLQNLGQGPELLIRYENEEAVDDSQLPKDRFSAERLKGVDSTLKIQPAELGDSAVYLCASSLVRDGSYEQYFGPGTRLTVT.